This TCR beta chain is from a study of Tregs in tolerant kidney transplant recipients. Study-wide findings and caveats: Changing PCR primers prevented nucleotide comparison between some patients' samples.

The CDR3 is 11 amino acids. V lost 6 bases and J lost 4, with 8 bases in between. Germline-derived CDR1 and CDR2 are DFQATT and SNEGSKA (reference sequence). Sequencing used immunoSEQ multiplex PCR; TCRdb keeps in-frame clones, though not all of them. The table records about 64,000 clones, under 98% of them present only once. Worth noting for this clone: Its antigen remains unidentified.

Sequenced here: Tregs from blood, sampled before the transplant. This clonotype was obtained from a human donor who received a combined kidney and bone marrow transplant. The rearrangement joins TRBV20-1 to TRBJ2-3; D not certain. This CDR3 is CSAIPSDTQYF. The CDR3 nucleotides are TGCAGTGCCATCCCATCAGATACGCAGTATTTT.